Listed below are T cell receptor beta chains from one sample, sequenced in a study of beta chain features in type 1 diabetes. Clones were read by immunoSEQ multiplex PCR, and TCRdb kept only the in-frame ones, dropping some. This repertoire shows some 350,000 clones, about 13% found once; its top ten account for 0.013% to 0.015%. The sample comprised naive CD4+ T cells from blood. Receptors were obtained from a woman between 18 and 29 years old with type 1 diabetes. Both conserved end residues are part of each CDR3. D genes are given only for firm matches. Expanded clones are given a class, and other clones once, few, many or no size at all.

j_gene,v_gene,abundance,d_gene,CDR3aa,CDR3nt
TRBJ2-5,TRBV5-1,few,NA,CASSLNGEPQETQYF,TGCGCCAGCAGCTTGAACGGGGAGCCGCAAGAGACCCAGTACTTC
TRBJ1-1,TRBV18,NA,NA,CASSDLPGATNTEAFF,TGTGCCAGCTCCGACCTACCAGGGGCGACGAACACTGAAGCTTTCTTT
TRBJ2-1,TRBV25-1,few,TRBD1,CASSGSPRGQGFNEQFF,TGTGCCAGCAGTGGCTCCCCCCGCGGACAGGGATTCAATGAGCAGTTCTTC
TRBJ1-1,TRBV27,few,TRBD1,CASRRQGRGTEAFF,TGTGCCAGCAGAAGACAGGGGAGGGGTACTGAAGCTTTCTTT
TRBJ2-3,TRBV30,few,NA,CAWSTVRTDTQYF,TGTGCCTGGAGTACAGTCCGCACAGATACGCAGTATTTT
TRBJ1-5,TRBV2,NA,TRBD1,CASKGFGTGVNQPQHF,TGTGCCAGCAAGGGGTTCGGGACAGGCGTAAATCAGCCCCAGCATTTT
TRBJ2-7,TRBV18,NA,TRBD1,CASSPGQGAYEQYF,TGTGCCAGCTCACCGGGACAGGGTGCCTACGAGCAGTACTTC
TRBJ1-5,TRBV18,NA,TRBD1,CASSPYQVTGDQPQHF,TGTGCCAGCTCACCCTACCAGGTGACAGGGGATCAGCCCCAGCATTTT
TRBJ1-1,TRBV2,few,TRBD1,CASSGDRGVNTEAFF,TGTGCCAGCAGTGGGGACAGGGGTGTGAACACTGAAGCTTTCTTT
TRBJ2-2,TRBV7-8,few,TRBD2,CASSLRLARNTGELFF,TGTGCCAGCAGCTTGCGACTAGCGCGGAACACCGGGGAGCTGTTTTTT
TRBJ1-1,TRBV15,NA,NA,CATSSPGETEAFF,TGTGCCACCAGCAGCCCCGGGGAGACTGAAGCTTTCTTT
TRBJ1-2,TRBV19,NA,NA,CASRKTGKGYGYTF,TGTGCCAGTAGGAAAACAGGGAAGGGCTATGGCTACACCTTC
TRBJ1-2,TRBV11-2,NA,TRBD1,CASSSGTGDPRYTF,TGTGCCAGCAGCTCCGGGACAGGGGACCCAAGGTACACCTTC
TRBJ1-6,TRBV4-3,NA,TRBD1,CASSLAGSGGVNSPLHF,TGCGCCAGCAGCCTGGCTGGGTCAGGGGGTGTAAATTCACCCCTCCACTTT
TRBJ1-1,TRBV7-9,NA,TRBD1,CASSLMGQGETEAFF,TGTGCCAGCAGCTTAATGGGACAGGGGGAAACTGAAGCTTTCTTT
TRBJ2-1,TRBV30,NA,NA,CAWTRSYNEQFF,TGTGCCTGGACCCGGAGCTACAATGAGCAGTTCTTC
TRBJ1-5,TRBV7-9,NA,NA,CASSRGEGSNQPQHF,TGTGCCAGCAGCCGGGGGGAGGGAAGCAATCAGCCCCAGCATTTT
TRBJ2-7,TRBV27,NA,TRBD2,CASRLAGSYEQYF,TGTGCCAGCAGACTAGCGGGATCCTACGAGCAGTACTTC
TRBJ2-3,TRBV18,few,TRBD1,CASSPGTGRTGTDTQYF,TGTGCCAGCTCACCAGGGACAGGGCGTACGGGCACAGATACGCAGTATTTT
TRBJ1-1,TRBV5-1,NA,NA,CASSSEIRTEAFF,TGCGCCAGCAGCTCGGAGATTCGGACTGAAGCTTTCTTT
TRBJ2-1,TRBV4-3,NA,NA,CASSRSGIYNEQFF,TGCGCCAGCAGCCGGAGCGGAATCTACAATGAGCAGTTCTTC
TRBJ2-7,TRBV30,NA,NA,CAWSSRHEQYF,TGTGCCTGGAGCTCGAGGCACGAGCAGTACTTC
TRBJ2-7,TRBV5-1,NA,NA,CASSPGERYEQYF,TGCGCCAGCAGCCCAGGCGAAAGATACGAGCAGTACTTC
TRBJ1-2,TRBV5-1,NA,TRBD1,CASRFQGDKSSYTF,TGCGCCAGCAGATTTCAGGGGGACAAGTCTAGCTACACCTTC
TRBJ2-1,TRBV7-7,NA,NA,CASSLSTGSYNEQFF,TGTGCCAGCAGCTTGTCGACGGGTTCCTACAATGAGCAGTTCTTC
TRBJ1-1,TRBV29-1,few,NA,CSVRSGMTEAFF,TGCAGCGTGAGGTCAGGGATGACTGAAGCTTTCTTT
TRBJ2-6,TRBV13,NA,TRBD2,CASSFWFVPGGPPSGANVLTF,TGTGCCAGCAGCTTTTGGTTCGTGCCGGGAGGTCCCCCGTCTGGGGCCAACGTCCTGACTTTC
TRBJ1-1,TRBV14,NA,NA,CASSLQENTEAFF,TGTGCCAGCAGCCTGCAGGAGAACACTGAAGCTTTCTTT
TRBJ2-1,TRBV7-2,few,NA,CASSSRGSGTQFF,TGTGCCAGCAGCTCCCGGGGGAGCGGTACCCAGTTCTTC
TRBJ2-1,TRBV15,NA,NA,CATSRVASSYNEQFF,TGTGCCACCAGCAGAGTGGCCAGCTCCTACAATGAGCAGTTCTTC
TRBJ2-3,TRBV7-9,few,NA,CASTPGGPTDTQYF,TGTGCCAGCACCCCCGGGGGGCCGACAGATACGCAGTATTTT
TRBJ2-1,TRBV25-1,NA,NA,CASSDHSGRGWGGQFF,TGTGCCAGCAGTGACCATAGCGGCAGGGGGTGGGGTGGGCAGTTCTTC